This is a list of T cell receptor beta chains from one sample in a study of blood T cell repertoires in COVID-19. Repertoires were generated with immunoSEQ multiplex PCR, while TCRdb's copy carries only in-frame clones and drops some. The sample has roughly 160,000 clones, around 83% seen once. The material sequenced was peripheral blood. Receptors were obtained from a woman aged 70 to 79 who had recovered from COVID-19. Each CDR3 is given with its conserved first and last residue. D genes are given only for firm matches. The size of a clone is reported for some rows only, either as once, few or many, or as a class for expanded clones.

CDR3: CASQGQGGPYEQYF; DNA: TGTGCCAGCCAAGGACAGGGGGGCCCTTACGAGCAGTACTTC; D: TRBD1; J: TRBJ2-7; V: TRBV25-1; size: -
CDR3: CASSPPGRGDTQYF; DNA: TGTGCCAGCTCACCACCGGGGCGTGGAGATACGCAGTATTTT; D: -; J: TRBJ2-3; V: TRBV18; size: -
CDR3: CASSPEYQETQYF; DNA: TGTGCCAGTAGTCCCGAGTACCAAGAGACCCAGTACTTC; D: -; J: TRBJ2-5; V: TRBV19; size: -
CDR3: CASSLGGLAGPREQFF; DNA: TGTGCCAGCAGCTTGGGGGGACTAGCGGGGCCTCGTGAGCAGTTCTTC; D: TRBD2; J: TRBJ2-1; V: TRBV5-8; size: -
CDR3: CAISERGGAPEAFF; DNA: TGTGCCATCAGTGAGCGGGGGGGGGCCCCGGAAGCTTTCTTT; D: -; J: TRBJ1-1; V: TRBV10-3; size: -
CDR3: CASSQELAGGLGNEQFF; DNA: TGTGCCAGCAGCCAAGAATTAGCGGGGGGGCTGGGCAATGAGCAGTTCTTC; D: TRBD2; J: TRBJ2-1; V: TRBV4-2; size: -
CDR3: CASSWGTGSYEQYF; DNA: TGTGCCAGTAGTTGGGGGACAGGCTCCTACGAGCAGTACTTC; D: TRBD1; J: TRBJ2-7; V: TRBV19; size: -
CDR3: CASSPQGAGELFF; DNA: TGCGCCAGCAGCCCACAGGGGGCTGGGGAGCTGTTTTTT; D: TRBD1; J: TRBJ2-2; V: TRBV5-1; size: -
CDR3: CASSPRGSGSSGDTQYF; DNA: TGCGCCAGCAGCCCCCGGGGTAGCGGGAGTTCCGGAGATACGCAGTATTTT; D: TRBD2; J: TRBJ2-3; V: TRBV4-1; size: many
CDR3: CASSLPTGQGWNNSPLHF; DNA: TGTGCCAGCAGTTTACCCACGGGACAGGGGTGGAATAATTCACCCCTCCACTTT; D: TRBD1; J: TRBJ1-6; V: TRBV27; size: -
CDR3: CAISDVGQGQETQYF; DNA: TGTGCCATCAGTGACGTGGGTCAGGGCCAAGAGACCCAGTACTTC; D: -; J: TRBJ2-5; V: TRBV10-3; size: -
CDR3: CASTPGTGNQPQHF; DNA: TGTGCCAGCACCCCCGGGACAGGCAATCAGCCCCAGCATTTT; D: TRBD1; J: TRBJ1-5; V: TRBV18; size: -
CDR3: CASSLPDRDQPQHF; DNA: TGTGCTAGCAGCTTACCGGACAGGGATCAGCCCCAGCATTTT; D: TRBD1; J: TRBJ1-5; V: TRBV7-7; size: -